This T cell receptor (beta chain) was recorded in a study of T cells after posttransplantation cyclophosphamide. After removal of 0 bases from V and 3 bases from J, the junction contained 7 bases not matched to a gene. The CDR3 runs to 17 residues. CDR1 is MGHRA and CDR2 is YSYEKL in the germline V gene. This clone showed up just a few times. TCRdb keeps only in-frame clones here, not all; method: immunoSEQ multiplex PCR. The sample is made up of 20,000 to 25,000 clones, none counted only once. The V gene is TRBV4-1, the J gene TRBJ2-3; 9 bases line up with TRBD2. The source material was PBMCs. The sequence came from a woman aged 55-70 years in good health, CMV-negative, and a related stem cell transplant donor. DNA of the CDR3: TGCGCCAGCAGCCAAGATGGGGGCGGGGGGGCTACAGATACGCAGTATTTT. Translating it yields CASSQDGGGGATDTQYF.